This entry describes one TCR beta chain. Its specificity is not known. Germline CDR1 and CDR2: SQVTM and ANQGSEA. V lost 7 bases, J lost 3 bases, and 7 bases stayed unmatched. The length of the CDR3 is 13 residues. This record comes from a study of early T cells in non-severe SARS-CoV-2 infection. Notes on the study in general: Comparison of clonotypes with VDJdb favored anti-spike CD8 responses while missing private and CD4 specificities.

Unique molecular identifiers were attached to individual cDNA molecules. TCRdb itself ran the 5' RACE reads through MiXCR, one entry per CDR3 protein. The repertoire holds about 58,000 distinct CDR3 sequences, with roughly an eighth as singletons. This chain links TRBV29-1 with TRBJ2-3; TRBD2 matches at 7 bases. The sequence came from an adult who was a healthcare worker with PCR-confirmed SARS-CoV-2 infection or an uninfected control (not recorded which). Sequenced: whole blood. CDR3 DNA sequence: TGCAGCGCCGACAGCGGGGCAACAGATACGCAGTATTTT. It encodes CSADSGATDTQYF.